This T cell receptor beta chain was captured in a study of cytomegalovirus exposure and HLA in healthy donors. Notes on the study in general: Specificity for CMV antigens was confirmed in vitro for a few of the CMV-associated chains. One later analysis, an examination of the roughly 130 validation repertoires, found that first-cohort TCR clusters tended to co-occur in them. Investigators reported 150 to 200 TCR beta chains as tied to cytomegalovirus. The classifier reportedly diagnosed cytomegalovirus status with high specificity and sensitivity.

The germline V and J ends were trimmed by 2 bases and 5 bases, with 8 bases remaining between them. This CDR3 is 13 amino acids long. Germline loops: CDR1 SGHDT, CDR2 YYEEEE. To note about this clone: Its specificity is unknown.

Produced via immunoSEQ multiplex PCR; TCRdb's table is partial and in-frame only. The sample includes 350,000 or so clones, 86% of them seen just once. The clonotype originates from a woman under 30 in good health and CMV-seronegative. Sequencing was performed on PBMCs. This chain links TRBV5-6 with TRBJ2-1; no clear D. Here the CDR3 DNA reads TGTGCCAGCAGCTTTTATGAGCACAATGAGCAGTTCTTC. Its translation: CASSFYEHNEQFF.